This TCR beta chain was obtained from a study of blood T cells in healthy people across ages. Study-level results: Calculation of diversity from one million T cells yielded estimates considered to be underestimates.

The CDR3 sequence is 16 residues long. The V and J ends lost 1 base and 0 bases respectively, with 13 bases between them. Primed by a sample-barcoded 5' primer and a J-beta primer mix, a second PCR proceeded for about 6 to 11 cycles. Each CDR3 protein gets one entry after TCRdb re-called the 5' RACE reads with MiXCR. The sample lists some 700,000 distinct CDR3 sequences, 20% to 25% seen once, with around a fifth in the top ten. About this clonotype: The antigen remains undetermined.

This sequence joins TRBV12-3 or TRBV12-4 and TRBJ2-7, with a weak D call TRBD1 (5 bases). The sample was blood. The sequence derives from a man aged 65 to 79 in good health. The CDR3 sequence: CASSLGLAGNSYEQYF. CDR3 coding DNA: TGTGCCAGCAGTTTAGGTCTCGCAGGGAACTCCTACGAGCAGTACTTC.